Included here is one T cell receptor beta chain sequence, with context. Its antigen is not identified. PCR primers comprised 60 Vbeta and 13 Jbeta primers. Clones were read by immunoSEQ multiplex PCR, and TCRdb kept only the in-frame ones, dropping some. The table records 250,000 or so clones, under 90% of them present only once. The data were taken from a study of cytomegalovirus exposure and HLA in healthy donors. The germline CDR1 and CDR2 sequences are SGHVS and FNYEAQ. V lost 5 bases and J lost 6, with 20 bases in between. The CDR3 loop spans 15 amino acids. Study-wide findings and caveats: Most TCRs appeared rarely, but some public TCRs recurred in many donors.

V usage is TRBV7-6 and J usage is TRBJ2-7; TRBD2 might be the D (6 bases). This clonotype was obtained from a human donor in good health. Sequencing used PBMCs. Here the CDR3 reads CASSLQEGTGIEQYF. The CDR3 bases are TGTGCCAGCAGCCTTCAGGAGGGGACGGGCATCGAGCAGTACTTC.